This record looks at one T cell receptor beta chain sequence and its context. This sample was taken from a study of shared T cell receptors in the human thymus. Profiling relied on immunoSEQ multiplex PCR, and the TCRdb table lists in-frame clones only, not all of them. The data show 500,000 to 850,000 clones, around 87% seen once. J gave up 4 bases and V 1 base, and 12 bases lay outside the gene matches. There are 20 residues in the CDR3. Germline-derived CDR1 and CDR2 are SGDLS and YYNGEE. These same records also appear under a second study, on human thymus T cells. From that report: Thymus specimens were resections from corrective heart surgery. The authors found apparently biased V and J gene usage in thymic and blood repertoires.

This chain joins TRBV9 and TRBJ2-1, with 15 bases matching TRBD2. The TCR was taken from a boy under two years old with a congenital heart defect. Sequencing was performed on thymocytes. CDR3 in amino acids: CASSVSPGTSGRTGYNEQFF. As DNA, the CDR3 is TGTGCCAGCAGCGTATCCCCAGGGACTAGCGGGAGGACCGGGTACAATGAGCAGTTCTTC.